Listed below are T cell receptor beta chains from one sample, sequenced in a study of neurological immune-mediated disorders. One entry per CDR3 protein, called by TCRdb with MiXCR from the 5' RACE reads. The data contain roughly 34,000 distinct CDR3 sequences, 10% to 15% of them singletons. The sequenced sample was PBMCs. The receptors here all came from a middle-aged woman in good health. The CDR3 runs from the conserved cysteine through the conserved F or W.

v_call	j_call	cdr3_aa
TRBV20-1	TRBJ2-3	CSATSRQGGYSDTQYF
TRBV11-1	TRBJ2-7	CASSLAAQGAIYEQYF
TRBV7-2	TRBJ1-2	CASSITGTLDGYTF
TRBV20-1	TRBJ2-7	CSARRAYEQYF
TRBV5-6	TRBJ2-5	CASSSRETQYF
TRBV24-1	TRBJ1-2	CATSSGTGVYGYTF
TRBV29-1	TRBJ2-7	CSVEDGSLAGKNEQYF
TRBV7-8	TRBJ2-5	CASSPPSAETQYF
TRBV29-1	TRBJ2-6	CGASSGANVLTF
TRBV12-3/TRBV12-4	TRBJ1-2	CASSLRQGQRYGYTF
TRBV10-3	TRBJ2-1	CAIQGGLVGEQFF
TRBV7-2	TRBJ1-6	CASSLQGYGSPLHF
TRBV7-2	TRBJ2-1	CASSLARNHEQFF
TRBV6-6	TRBJ1-1	CASSYPRRGLTNEAFF
TRBV6-5	TRBJ2-5	CASSQESRRLKEETQYF
TRBV19	TRBJ1-2	CASSPGQPYGYTF
TRBV5-1	TRBJ2-1	CASSSDGGHNNEQFF
TRBV21-1	TRBJ2-2	CASSRRDRGSGGELFF
TRBV18	TRBJ1-3	CASSQTGTGAGNTIYF
TRBV5-1	TRBJ2-1	CASSLVAGGYNEQFF
TRBV5-6	TRBJ1-2	CASSLALAVNSYTF
TRBV5-6	TRBJ2-7	CASSPTGQLAYEQYF
TRBV6-5	TRBJ1-1	CASSRQEVNTEAFF
TRBV7-7	TRBJ2-1	CASSFGTSGNEQFF
TRBV9	TRBJ1-1	CASSQSLGGFTEAFF
TRBV29-1	TRBJ1-1	CSLAGSENTEAFF
TRBV7-3	TRBJ2-1	CASSLTGTQSNEQFF
TRBV10-3	TRBJ1-1	CATLPGVMNTEAFF
TRBV12-3/TRBV12-4	TRBJ2-3	CASSTGHWRDTQYF
TRBV20-1	TRBJ1-5	CSAADGGHTSQPQHF
TRBV12-3/TRBV12-4	TRBJ2-2	CASRLVLTDTGELFF
TRBV12-3/TRBV12-4	TRBJ1-1	CASSFSYTEAFF
TRBV9	TRBJ2-5	CASTYSAGVEETQYF